These T cell receptor beta chains were read from a single sample in a study of blood T cell repertoires in COVID-19. Libraries were prepared by immunoSEQ multiplex PCR; TCRdb keeps only in-frame clonotypes and omits some of them. The sample holds 250,000 or so clones, about four fifths seen once. Sequencing was carried out using peripheral blood. These TCRs come from a woman in her 70s with acute or convalescent COVID-19. The CDR3 runs from the conserved cysteine through the conserved F or W. The D gene is left open where the match is weak. Clone sizes are given selectively: once, few, many, or a class where the clone is expanded.

D gene | J gene | CDR3 length | clone size | V gene | CDR3 protein | CDR3 DNA
TRBD1 | TRBJ1-2 | 13 | . | TRBV2 | CASSDTGDGGYTF | TGTGCCAGCAGTGACACAGGGGACGGTGGCTACACCTTC
TRBD2 | TRBJ2-7 | 13 | once | TRBV19 | CASSTSGEYEQYF | TGTGCCAGTAGTACTAGCGGGGAATACGAGCAGTACTTC
TRBD1 | TRBJ2-7 | 16 | . | TRBV28 | CASSLYTGTGGYEQYF | TGTGCCAGCAGTCTCTATACCGGGACAGGGGGTTATGAGCAGTACTTC
. | TRBJ1-2 | 14 | . | TRBV6-1 | CASSEEDTAYGYTF | TGTGCCAGCAGTGAAGAGGACACCGCGTATGGCTACACCTTC
TRBD1 | TRBJ2-7 | 12 | . | TRBV2 | CASRQGAYEQYF | TGTGCCAGCAGACAGGGGGCCTACGAGCAGTACTTC
. | TRBJ2-1 | 10 | . | TRBV20-1 | CSASSYEQFF | TGCAGTGCTTCTAGCTATGAGCAGTTCTTC
. | TRBJ2-2 | 13 | few | TRBV4-2 | CASSLLITGELFF | TGTGCCAGCAGCCTCTTAATCACCGGGGAGCTGTTTTTT
TRBD1 | TRBJ1-4 | 16 | . | TRBV2 | CASSWDRGRSNEKLFF | TGTGCCAGCAGTTGGGACAGGGGCCGGTCTAATGAAAAACTGTTTTTT
. | TRBJ1-6 | 17 | many | TRBV4-1 | CASSQDAAPPGDSPLHF | TGCGCCAGCAGCCAAGACGCGGCCCCGCCGGGGGATTCACCCCTCCACTTT
. | TRBJ2-1 | 13 | . | TRBV28 | CASTFSAYNEQFF | TGTGCCAGCACATTCAGTGCTTACAATGAGCAGTTCTTC
. | TRBJ2-3 | 14 | . | TRBV7-9 | CASSPPPSEDTQYF | TGTGCCAGCAGCCCTCCGCCTAGCGAGGATACGCAGTATTTT
TRBD1 | TRBJ1-2 | 13 | . | TRBV12-3/TRBV12-4 | CASSFMDRNGYTF | TGTGCCAGCAGTTTTATGGACAGGAACGGCTACACCTTC
. | TRBJ1-2 | 12 | few | TRBV28 | CASQGGWDGYTF | TGTGCCAGCCAAGGAGGCTGGGATGGCTACACCTTC
TRBD1 | TRBJ1-6 | 15 | . | TRBV9 | CARRVRDREISPLHF | TGTGCCCGTCGCGTACGGGACAGGGAGATTTCACCCCTCCACTTT
TRBD2 | TRBJ2-5 | 16 | . | TRBV4-2 | CASSPGVAGFRETQYF | TGTGCCAGCAGCCCGGGAGTAGCGGGGTTCAGGGAGACCCAGTACTTC
. | TRBJ1-1 | 12 | few | TRBV30 | CAWSSQGPLPFF | TGTGCCTGGAGCTCACAGGGTCCCCTGCCTTTCTTT